These 13 T cell receptor beta chains came from one sample sequenced in a study of T cell responses to AZD1222 COVID-19 vaccine. The repertoire was sequenced with immunoSEQ multiplex PCR; TCRdb's copy has only in-frame clones and lacks some. The sample lists roughly 130,000 clones, 88% occurring once. This specimen was peripheral blood, taken on day 0 of AZD1222 vaccination. The receptors here all came from an adult in good health.

This chain links TRBV27 with TRBJ1-5; no definite D call. The CDR3 has 14 residues. Trimming stripped 5 bases from V and 0 bases from J, with 8 bases between. CDR1 is MNHEY, CDR2 SMNVEV, per germline (reference sequence). CDR3 coding DNA: TGTGCCAGCAGTCCCGACCTTAGCAATCAGCCCCAGCATTTT. Translating gives CASSPDLSNQPQHF.

The chain uses TRBV2 and TRBJ1-6; the match to TRBD1 covers 8 bases. The CDR3 is 15 amino acids. The V gene end was trimmed by 8 bases and the J gene end by 7 bases; junction bases not matched to a gene: 10. The germline CDR1 and CDR2 sequences are SNHLY and FYNNEI. The CDR3 DNA reads as TGTGCCAGCGGAAACGGACAGGGACACAATTCACCCCTCCACTTT. Its translation: CASGNGQGHNSPLHF.

CDR3 protein: CASSLGRDYEQYF. CDR3 bases: TGTGCCAGCAGTTTAGGAAGGGACTACGAGCAGTACTTC. The chain links TRBV27 to TRBJ2-7; D call uncertain. The V end was cut by 2 bases, the J end by 3 bases, with 8 bases between. The CDR3 is made up of 13 amino acids. Germline CDR1 and CDR2: MNHEY and SMNVEV (reference sequence).

The chain couples TRBV9 to TRBJ2-1, with 7 positions matching TRBD2. Germline loops: CDR1 SGDLS, CDR2 YYNGEE. Trimming at V came to 3 bases and at J to 0 bases, leaving 9 bases not matched to a gene. The CDR3 spans 17 residues. The CDR3 protein is CASSGIQLAFSYNEQFF. CDR3 sequence (DNA): TGTGCCAGCAGCGGGATCCAACTAGCGTTCTCCTACAATGAGCAGTTCTTC.

Concerning this clone: This sample also contains other DNA sequences that code for the same CDR3. The chain employs TRBV28 and TRBJ2-7; 7 bases align to TRBD1. CDR1 and CDR2 (germline): MDHEN, SYDVKM. The CDR3 covers 13 residues. V lost 6 bases, J lost 2 bases, and 4 bases stayed unmatched. The CDR3 sequence is CASRPGQTYEQYF. DNA of the CDR3: TGTGCCAGCAGGCCGGGACAGACCTACGAGCAGTACTTC. Complete variable domain (other parts from reference TRBV28 and TRBJ2-7): DVKVTQSSRYLVKRTGEKVFLECVQDMDHENMFWYRQDPGLGLRLIYFSYDVKMKEKGDIPEGYSVSREKKERFSLILESASTNQTSMYLCASRPGQTYEQYFGPGTRLTVT.

This chain links TRBV19 with TRBJ1-5; D gene uncertain. CDR1 and CDR2 (germline): LNHDA, SQIVND (reference sequence). The CDR3 totals 14 residues. V lost 5 bases and J lost 0, with 8 bases in between. The CDR3 coding sequence is TGTGCCAGTAGTGTGGGGAATAGCAATCAGCCCCAGCATTTT. Amino acid sequence: CASSVGNSNQPQHF. Full variable domain (missing parts from reference TRBV19 and TRBJ1-5): DGGITQSPKYLFRKEGQNVTLSCEQNLNHDAMYWYRQDPGQGLRLIYYSQIVNDFQKGDIAEGYSVSREKKESFPLTVTSAQKNPTAFYLCASSVGNSNQPQHFGDGTRLSIL.

In this sample, this clone turned up a few times. V and J are TRBV25-1 and TRBJ1-5; D is unclear. V shed 9 bases and J shed 2 bases, with 5 bases lying between them. There are 11 residues in the CDR3. Germline CDR1 is MGHDK and CDR2 is SYGVNS. Here the CDR3 DNA reads TGTGCCAGTTCAGGCAATCAGCCCCAGCATTTT. It codes for CASSGNQPQHF.

This clone was seen once. The rearrangement links TRBV3-1 (or the pseudogene TRBV3-2) to TRBJ2-3; 12 bases map to TRBD1. Germline V gene sequence: CDR1 LGHDT, CDR2 YNNKEL (reference sequence). The CDR3 spans 17 residues. V lost 0 bases, J lost 1 base, and 2 bases stayed unmatched. DNA for the CDR3: TGTGCCAGCAGCCAAGAAGGGACAGGGGGCGGCACAGATACGCAGTATTTT. The encoded protein is CASSQEGTGGGTDTQYF.

The chain links TRBV14 to TRBJ2-1; D not resolved. CDR1 is SGHDN and CDR2 is FVKESK in the germline V gene. This CDR3 comprises 13 residues. With 1 base removed from V and 4 bases from J, the gap between germline ends came to 5 bases. The CDR3 DNA reads as TGTGCCAGCAGCCAAGGTAGATACAATGAGCAGTTCTTC. Protein sequence: CASSQGRYNEQFF.

The chain carries TRBV4-3 and TRBJ2-5, with 7 bases fitting TRBD2. The CDR3 is 17 amino acids. CDR1 is LGHNA and CDR2 is YSLEER in the germline V gene. The trim removed 0 bases at V and 2 bases at J, leaving 9 bases unmatched. CDR3 sequence reads: CASSQDAGEGWQETQYF. The CDR3 coding sequence is TGCGCCAGCAGCCAAGATGCGGGGGAGGGATGGCAAGAGACCCAGTACTTC.

The V and J genes are TRBV5-6 and TRBJ1-2; TRBD1 matches at 7 bases. The CDR3 covers 16 residues. Germline trimming cut 0 bases from V and 4 bases from J; bases unmatched to any gene: 9. CDR1 is SGHDT and CDR2 is YYEEEE in the germline V gene. The CDR3 DNA reads TGTGCCAGCAGCTTGGGACAGGGAGGGGCAGGCTATGGCTACACCTTC. Amino acids: CASSLGQGGAGYGYTF. The whole variable domain, remainder taken from reference TRBV5-6 and TRBJ1-2, is DAGVTQSPTHLIKTRGQQVTLRCSPKSGHDTVSWYQQALGQGPQFIFQYYEEEERQRGNFPDRFSGHQFPNYSSELNVNALLLGDSALYLCASSLGQGGAGYGYTFGSGTRLTVV.

This clone has just a few counts. The V and J genes are TRBV7-2 and TRBJ1-3, with no clear D. This CDR3 spans 14 amino acids. Trimming took off 5 bases at V and 3 bases at J, with 11 bases between the two ends. The germline V gene has CDR1 SGHTA and CDR2 FQGNSA. CDR3 coding DNA: TGTGCCAGCAGCCCCGGGATGCGTGGAAACACCATATATTTT. This encodes CASSPGMRGNTIYF.

Details on this clone: Mismatch with germline at one junction end may stem from a read error. This chain uses TRBV7-7 with TRBJ2-3; 13 bases fit TRBD2. Germline CDR1 and CDR2: SSHAT and FNYEAQ (reference sequence). The CDR3 is 18 residues long. The CDR3 region is CASSASTSGGLSTDTQYF. Here the CDR3 DNA reads TGTGCTAGCAGCGCTTCGACTAGCGGGGGGCTTAGCACAGATACGCAGTATTTT.